Below are 23 T cell receptor beta chains sequenced from a single sample in a study of T cells in Graves' hyperthyroidism and ophthalmopathy (dated by TCRdb to between 2019 and 2020). Receptor amplification or capture employed multiplex PCR. Instrument used: Illumina HiSeq 2000. TCR beta CDR3 regions were amplified from RNA transcripts. A first-round RT-PCR of the TCR CDR3 used the HTBI primer set with the Qiagen OneStep RT-PCR kit. Using fastp at Q25 and MiXCR, TCRdb reprocessed the public reads and kept productive beta chains. Rows are combined by CDR3 protein, so each entry shows the most common genes and DNA. For this sample there are a few hundred thousand distinct CDR3 sequences; roughly 13% appear just once. The ten largest clones represent approximately 35% of the sample. The sample consisted of blood. These receptors were collected from a woman aged 40 to 50 with Graves' ophthalmopathy.

The chain couples TRBV12-3 or TRBV12-4 to TRBJ2-7; 10 positions agree with TRBD1. Trimming removed 6 bases from V and 5 bases from J; junction bases left unmatched: 4. This CDR3 is 13 amino acids long. The DNA of the CDR3 is TGTGCCAGCAGACTGACAGGGGGCCACGAGCAGTACTTC. Encoded protein: CASRLTGGHEQYF.

This clonotype has more than one count but fewer than ten. The chain links TRBV6-6 to TRBJ2-1; D unclear. The CDR3 spans 12 residues. The V end was cut by 2 bases, the J end by 10 bases, with 9 bases between. Germline loops: CDR1 MNHNY, CDR2 SVGAGI (reference sequence). The CDR3 loop is CASSYGPTEQFF. The DNA of the CDR3 is TGTGCCAGCAGTTACGGGCCCACGGAGCAGTTCTTC.

This clonotype was seen a few times. This chain uses TRBV5-1 with TRBJ2-5; D remains unclear. The germline V gene encodes CDR1 SGHRS and CDR2 YFSETQ. The length of the CDR3 is 13 residues. Trimming took off 2 bases at V and 5 bases at J, with 10 bases between the two ends. DNA of the CDR3: TGCGCCAGCAGCTTAAGGCTGGGGGAGACCCAGTACTTC. Protein product: CASSLRLGETQYF.

In its sample, this clonotype was seen many times. CDR3 DNA: TGTGCCAGCAGTGTGCCCCCAGGCCGGGATAGCAATCAGCCCCAGCATTTT. This encodes CASSVPPGRDSNQPQHF. This rearrangement joins TRBV2 to TRBJ1-5; D gene uncertain. V lost 4 bases, J lost 0 bases, and 16 bases lay in between. Germline CDR1 reads SNHLY; CDR2 reads FYNNEI. The CDR3 runs 17 residues.

This clonotype was recorded only once. V and J are TRBV9 and TRBJ1-5; the D is unclear. The ends were cut back, 0 bases at V and 4 bases at J, with 11 bases in the middle. This CDR3 has 15 residues. Germline V CDR1 and CDR2: SGDLS, YYNGEE. The CDR3, as DNA: TGTGCCAGCAGCGTAGGGTCCCAGCCTAATCAGCCCCAGCATTTT. Protein sequence: CASSVGSQPNQPQHF.

This clonotype was seen ten or more times. J is TRBJ1-1 and V is TRBV6-1; a weak D match, TRBD1 (6 bases). The CDR3 sequence is 15 residues long. Germline CDR1 is MNHNS and CDR2 is SASEGT. The V end lost 6 bases, the J end lost 0 bases, and 14 bases lay between the germline ends. Written as DNA, the CDR3 is TGTGCCAGCAGGCTACTACGGACAGTGAACACTGAAGCTTTCTTT. Encoded protein: CASRLLRTVNTEAFF.

The gene calls are TRBV20-1 and TRBJ2-2, with 9 bases matching TRBD2. Germline CDR1 reads DFQATT; CDR2 reads SNEGSKA (reference sequence). This CDR3 is 15 amino acids long. V lost 6 bases and J lost 6; bases outside the gene matches: 11. As DNA, the CDR3 is TGCAGTGCAAGAAGAGCGGGAGGAGGGTCCGGGGAGCTGTTTTTT. As protein: CSARRAGGGSGELFF.

The J gene is TRBJ2-7, the V gene TRBV19; D gene uncertain. The CDR3 contains 13 residues. In germline, CDR1 is LNHDA, CDR2 SQIVND (reference sequence). Trimming stripped 3 bases from V and 4 bases from J, with 10 bases between. The CDR3 here is CASSIVWKYEQYF. Here the CDR3 DNA reads TGTGCCAGTAGTATTGTCTGGAAGTACGAGCAGTACTTC.

This clonotype has only a few counts. The J gene is TRBJ2-6, the V gene TRBV7-9, with D hard to call. The CDR3 totals 16 residues. Per the germline V gene, CDR1 is SEHNR and CDR2 is FQNEAQ (reference sequence). V lost 6 bases, J lost 0 bases, and 12 bases lay in between. The CDR3: CASRGNYGSGANVLTF. CDR3 DNA sequence: TGTGCCAGCAGGGGAAATTACGGCTCTGGGGCCAACGTCCTGACTTTC.

This clonotype was counted at least ten times. The genes are TRBV29-1 and TRBJ2-5, with a possible D match to TRBD2 (7 bases). Trimming stripped 4 bases from V and 7 bases from J, with 25 bases between. Germline V gene data show CDR1 as SQVTM and CDR2 as ANQGSEA. This CDR3 spans 16 amino acids. CDR3 in amino acids: CSVVGGRQGGVGTQYF. In DNA form, the CDR3 reads TGCAGCGTTGTAGGGGGGCGCCAAGGGGGGGTCGGGACCCAGTACTTC.

Many counts were recorded for this clonotype. This CDR3 reads CATSVPTNTGELFF. CDR3 nucleotides: TGTGCCACCAGCGTTCCTACTAACACCGGGGAGCTGTTTTTT. The chain recombines TRBV24-1 with TRBJ2-2; D gene ambiguous. The germline V gene encodes CDR1 KGHDR and CDR2 SFDVKD. CDR3 length: 14 amino acids. V lost 7 bases, J lost 2 bases, and 10 bases lay in between.

Only a few counts were recorded for this clonotype. The chain uses TRBV10-3 and TRBJ1-1; D is ambiguous. Trimming stripped 5 bases from V and 0 bases from J, with 10 bases between. The CDR3 totals 14 residues. Germline V gene data show CDR1 as ENHRY and CDR2 as SYGVKD. The CDR3, as DNA: TGTGCCATCAGTTCACAACACCTGAACACTGAAGCTTTCTTT. This codes for CAISSQHLNTEAFF.

This clonotype was picked up many times. The CDR3 nucleotides are TGTGCCAGCAGCTTATATGGGGGGCTGGGCACAGATACGCAGTATTTT. It codes for CASSLYGGLGTDTQYF. This sequence joins TRBV11-3 and TRBJ2-3; the D gene could be TRBD1 or TRBD2 (6 bases each). Germline CDR1 is SGHNT and CDR2 is YENEEA. CDR3 size: 16 residues. V lost 2 bases to trimming and J lost 1 base, with 13 bases between them.

The V and J genes are TRBV12-5 and TRBJ1-5; a possible D gene is TRBD1 (5 bases). Germline V lookup: CDR1 LGHNT, CDR2 FRNRAP. The CDR3 runs to 18 residues. V lost 8 bases and J 4 bases, leaving 27 bases between the germline ends. The CDR3 is CASPEAGSVPYENQPQHF. CDR3 sequence (DNA): TGTGCTAGTCCCGAGGCAGGGTCTGTCCCCTATGAGAATCAGCCCCAGCATTTT.

At least ten counts were recorded for this clonotype. This chain uses TRBV5-1 with TRBJ2-2; D is undetermined. The CDR3 consists of 14 residues. Trimming shortened V by 2 bases and J by 10 bases, and 15 bases separated the two germline ends. Germline CDR1 and CDR2: SGHRS and YFSETQ. Here the CDR3 DNA reads TGCGCCAGCAGCTTTGGCAGGAACTTCGTGGAGCTGTTTTTT. Encoded protein: CASSFGRNFVELFF. Using reference TRBV5-1 and TRBJ2-2 for the parts outside the CDR3, the full variable domain is KAGVTQTPRYLIKTRGQQVTLSCSPISGHRSVSWYQQTPGQGLQFLFEYFSETQRNKGNFPGRFSGRQFSNSRSEMNVSTLELGDSALYLCASSFGRNFVELFFGEGSRLTVL.

This sequence joins TRBV20-1 and TRBJ1-5, with a tentative D call TRBD1 (6 bases). CDR1 and CDR2 (germline): DFQATT, SNEGSKA (reference sequence). Trimming removed 3 bases at V and 7 bases at J, with 13 bases between. The length of the CDR3 is 13 residues. CDR3 coding DNA: TGCAGTGCTAGGGGGGGGGCGTGGCAGCCCCAGCATTTT. Translating gives CSARGGAWQPQHF.

This clonotype was counted ten times or more. The genes are TRBV11-2 and TRBJ1-4; 8 bases agree with TRBD1. The germline V gene has CDR1 SGHAT and CDR2 FQNNGV. The CDR3 length is 15 residues. Unmatched junction bases numbered 7, after V lost 5 bases and J lost 5 bases. The CDR3 DNA is TGTGCCAGCAGCCGGACAGGGAGGGGGAATGAAAAACTGTTTTTT. This translates into CASSRTGRGNEKLFF. The whole variable domain, remainder taken from reference TRBV11-2 and TRBJ1-4, is EAGVAQSPRYKIIEKRQSVAFWCNPISGHATLYWYQQILGQGPKLLIQFQNNGVVDDSQLPKDRFSAERLKGVDSTLKIQPAKLEDSAVYLCASSRTGRGNEKLFFGSGTQLSVL.

At least ten counts were recorded for this clonotype. The chain links TRBV12-3 or TRBV12-4 to TRBJ2-5; the D gene is possibly TRBD1 (8 bases). The CDR3 is 17 amino acids. The V end lost 7 bases, the J end lost 4 bases, and 25 bases lay between the germline ends. The CDR3 loop is CASTLIPTGGGRETQYF. The CDR3, as DNA: TGTGCCAGCACCCTAATCCCCACAGGGGGAGGGCGAGAGACCCAGTACTTC.

This chain uses TRBV10-3 with TRBJ1-5; unclear D gene. In germline, CDR1 is ENHRY, CDR2 SYGVKD. V was pared by 1 base and J by 2 bases, with 6 bases between. CDR3 size: 14 residues. CDR3 DNA: TGTGCCATCAGTGAGTGGCTGGGCAATCAGCCCCAGCATTTT. Its protein product is CAISEWLGNQPQHF.

The chain is built from TRBV7-2 and TRBJ2-3, with 11 positions matching TRBD2. Per germline, CDR1 SGHTA and CDR2 FQGNSA. CDR3 length: 17 amino acids. V was pared by 4 bases and J by 7 bases, with 13 bases of the junction left unmatched. The CDR3 is CASSSLYLAGGRYTQYF. DNA for the CDR3: TGTGCCAGCAGCTCGCTCTACCTAGCGGGGGGCCGATATACGCAGTATTTT.

The sample holds a few counts of this clonotype. The chain combines TRBV20-1 with TRBJ1-6; 8 bases are a match to TRBD1. The CDR3 has 15 amino acids. After removal of 0 bases from V and 8 bases from J, the junction contained 6 bases not matched to a gene. Germline V CDR1 and CDR2: DFQATT, SNEGSKA (reference sequence). CDR3 in amino acids: CSARDGQGGYSPLHF. In DNA form, the CDR3 reads TGCAGTGCTAGAGACGGACAGGGAGGTTATTCACCCCTCCACTTT.

The J gene is TRBJ2-2, the V gene TRBV20-1, with TRBD2 matching 12 bases. Trimming cost V 4 bases and J 5 bases; bases outside gene matches: 11. CDR1 DFQATT and CDR2 SNEGSKA come from the germline V gene (reference sequence). The CDR3 is 17 amino acids. The DNA of the CDR3 is TGCAGTGCTAACCGACTAGCGGGAGTCCCGAGGACCGGGGAGCTGTTTTTT. Amino acid sequence: CSANRLAGVPRTGELFF.

This clonotype was seen only a few times. V gene TRBV9 combines with J gene TRBJ1-6; TRBD1 matches 7 bases. Germline assignment: CDR1 SGDLS and CDR2 YYNGEE. Losses at the gene ends were 4 bases for V and 7 bases for J; bases not matched to a gene: 5. The CDR3 length is 14 residues. Here the CDR3 DNA reads TGTGCCAGCAGCCTGACAGGGCAAAATTCACCCCTCCACTTT. It translates to CASSLTGQNSPLHF. Together with reference TRBV9 and TRBJ1-6, the CDR3 gives the full variable domain: DSGVTQTPKHLITATGQRVTLRCSPRSGDLSVYWYQQSLDQGLQFLIQYYNGEERAKGNILERFSAQQFPDLHSELNLSSLELGDSALYFCASSLTGQNSPLHFGNGTRLTVT.